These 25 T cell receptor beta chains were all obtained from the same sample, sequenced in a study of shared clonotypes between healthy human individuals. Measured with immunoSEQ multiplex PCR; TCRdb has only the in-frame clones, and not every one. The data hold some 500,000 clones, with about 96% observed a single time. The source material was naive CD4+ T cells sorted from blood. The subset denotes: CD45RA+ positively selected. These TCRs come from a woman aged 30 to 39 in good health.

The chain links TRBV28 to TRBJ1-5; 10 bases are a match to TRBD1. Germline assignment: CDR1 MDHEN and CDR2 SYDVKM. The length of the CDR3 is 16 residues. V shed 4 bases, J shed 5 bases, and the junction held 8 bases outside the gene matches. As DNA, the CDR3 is TGTGCCAGCAGTTCATGGACAGGGGGAGAACATCAGCCCCAGCATTTT. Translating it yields CASSSWTGGEHQPQHF.

This chain's CDR3 is CSVGRQGWVYEQYF. The CDR3, as DNA: TGCAGCGTTGGTCGTCAGGGGTGGGTCTACGAGCAGTACTTC. V is TRBV29-1 and J is TRBJ2-7; maybe TRBD1 (6 bases). V was pared by 4 bases and J by 3 bases, with 16 bases between. This CDR3 is built from 14 residues. In germline, CDR1 is SQVTM, CDR2 ANQGSEA.

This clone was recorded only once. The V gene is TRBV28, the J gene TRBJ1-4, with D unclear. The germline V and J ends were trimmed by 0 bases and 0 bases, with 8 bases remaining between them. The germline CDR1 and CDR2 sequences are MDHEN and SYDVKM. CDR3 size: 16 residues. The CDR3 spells CASSLWAVATNEKLFF. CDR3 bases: TGTGCCAGCAGTTTATGGGCAGTTGCAACTAATGAAAAACTGTTTTTT.

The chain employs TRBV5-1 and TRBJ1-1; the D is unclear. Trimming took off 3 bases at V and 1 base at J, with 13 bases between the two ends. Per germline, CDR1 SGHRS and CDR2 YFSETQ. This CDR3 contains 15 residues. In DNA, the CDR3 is TGCGCCAGCAGCTCCGCGACGGCTACGAACACTGAAGCTTTCTTT. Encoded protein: CASSSATATNTEAFF.

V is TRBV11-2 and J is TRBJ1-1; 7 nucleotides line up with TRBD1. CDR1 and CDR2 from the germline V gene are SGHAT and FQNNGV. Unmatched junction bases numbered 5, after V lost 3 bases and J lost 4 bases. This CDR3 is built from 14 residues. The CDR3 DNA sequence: TGTGCCAGCAGCTTCTATCCAGGGGGCACTGAAGCTTTCTTT. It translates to CASSFYPGGTEAFF.

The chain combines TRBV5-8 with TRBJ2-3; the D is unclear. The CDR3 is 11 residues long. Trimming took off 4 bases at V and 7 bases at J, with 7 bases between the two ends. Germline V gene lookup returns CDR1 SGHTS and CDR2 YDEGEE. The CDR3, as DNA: TGTGCCAGCAGCGCGCCCCATACGCAGTATTTT. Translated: CASSAPHTQYF.

The CDR3 loop reads CASSYWDTSGEQFF. The CDR3 DNA reads TGTGCCAGCAGTTACTGGGACACTAGTGGTGAGCAGTTCTTC. The chain employs TRBV6-5 and TRBJ2-1, with D possibly matching TRBD1 (6 bases). The V and J ends lost 1 base and 9 bases respectively, with 13 bases between them. CDR3 size: 14 residues. CDR1 MNHEY and CDR2 SVGAGI come from the germline V gene.

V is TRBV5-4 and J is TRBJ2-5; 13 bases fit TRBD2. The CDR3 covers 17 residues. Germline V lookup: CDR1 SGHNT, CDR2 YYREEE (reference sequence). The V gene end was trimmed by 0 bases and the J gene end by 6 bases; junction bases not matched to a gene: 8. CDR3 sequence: CASSLATSGRGAKTQYF. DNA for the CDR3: TGTGCCAGCAGCTTGGCTACTAGCGGGAGGGGCGCAAAGACCCAGTACTTC. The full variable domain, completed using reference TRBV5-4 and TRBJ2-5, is ETGVTQSPTHLIKTRGQQVTLRCSSQSGHNTVSWYQQALGQGPQFIFQYYREEENGRGNFPPRFSGLQFPNYSSELNVNALELDDSALYLCASSLATSGRGAKTQYFGPGTRLLVL.

As DNA, the CDR3 is TGTGCCAGCAGTCCCATGAGGCAGGTTGGAGTGTGGAACACTGAAGCTTTCTTT. It codes for CASSPMRQVGVWNTEAFF. The chain uses TRBV28 and TRBJ1-1; D remains ambiguous. V lost 5 bases and J 1 base, leaving 23 bases between the germline ends. CDR3 size: 18 residues. The germline V gene has CDR1 MDHEN and CDR2 SYDVKM.

The CDR3, as DNA: TGTGCCAGCAGCCCACGACAGGGAGGAGATACGCAGTATTTT. It yields the protein CASSPRQGGDTQYF. The rearrangement uses TRBV7-2 and TRBJ2-3; D possibly corresponds to TRBD1 (7 bases). The V end was cut by 5 bases, the J end by 5 bases, with 14 bases between. Germline V gene sequence: CDR1 SGHTA, CDR2 FQGNSA. The CDR3 consists of 14 residues.

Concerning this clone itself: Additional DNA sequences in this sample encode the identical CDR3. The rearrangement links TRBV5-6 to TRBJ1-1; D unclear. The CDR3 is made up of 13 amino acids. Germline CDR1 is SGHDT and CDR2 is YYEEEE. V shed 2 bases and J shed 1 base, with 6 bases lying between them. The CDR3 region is CASSLQGNTEAFF. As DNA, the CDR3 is TGTGCCAGCAGCTTACAAGGGAACACTGAAGCTTTCTTT.

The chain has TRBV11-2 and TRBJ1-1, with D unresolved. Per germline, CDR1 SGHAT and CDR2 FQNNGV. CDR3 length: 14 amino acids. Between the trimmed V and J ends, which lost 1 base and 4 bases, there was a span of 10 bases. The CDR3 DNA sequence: TGTGCCAGCAGCTTAGCCCGTTTCGGCACTGAAGCTTTCTTT. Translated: CASSLARFGTEAFF. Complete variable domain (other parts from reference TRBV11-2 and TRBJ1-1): EAGVAQSPRYKIIEKRQSVAFWCNPISGHATLYWYQQILGQGPKLLIQFQNNGVVDDSQLPKDRFSAERLKGVDSTLKIQPAKLEDSAVYLCASSLARFGTEAFFGQGTRLTVV.

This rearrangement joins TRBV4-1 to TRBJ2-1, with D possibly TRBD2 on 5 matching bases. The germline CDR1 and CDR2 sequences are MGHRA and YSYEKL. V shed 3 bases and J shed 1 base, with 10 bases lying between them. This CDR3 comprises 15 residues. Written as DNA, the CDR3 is TGCGCCAGCAGCCAGTTCGGGATTTCCTACAATGAGCAGTTCTTC. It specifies CASSQFGISYNEQFF.

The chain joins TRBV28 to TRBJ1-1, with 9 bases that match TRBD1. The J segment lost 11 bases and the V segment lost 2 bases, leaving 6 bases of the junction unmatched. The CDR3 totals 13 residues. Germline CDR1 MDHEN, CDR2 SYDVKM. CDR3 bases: TGTGCCAGCAGTTTAGGACAGGGGACCGACGCTTTCTTT. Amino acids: CASSLGQGTDAFF.

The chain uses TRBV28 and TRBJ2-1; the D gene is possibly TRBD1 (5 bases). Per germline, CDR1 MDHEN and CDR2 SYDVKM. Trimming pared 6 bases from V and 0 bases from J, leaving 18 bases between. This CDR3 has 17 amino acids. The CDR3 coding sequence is TGTGCCAGCAGCCAATCCAGGGTAGCTAGCTCCTACAATGAGCAGTTCTTC. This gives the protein CASSQSRVASSYNEQFF.

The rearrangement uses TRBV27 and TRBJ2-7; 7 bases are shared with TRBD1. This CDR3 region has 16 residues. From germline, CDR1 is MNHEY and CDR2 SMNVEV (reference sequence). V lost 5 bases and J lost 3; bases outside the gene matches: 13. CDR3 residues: CASSRRRTGVFYEQYF. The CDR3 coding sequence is TGTGCCAGCAGTCGGCGGCGAACAGGGGTTTTCTACGAGCAGTACTTC.

The CDR3 nucleotides read TGTGCCAGCAGCTCACGGTGGGACAATGAGCAGTTCTTC. It codes for CASSSRWDNEQFF. The rearrangement links TRBV7-8 to TRBJ2-1; D not resolved. Looked up from germline, CDR1 is SGHVS and CDR2 is FQNEAQ. The CDR3 sequence is 13 residues long. V was cut by 4 bases and J by 5 bases, with 9 bases left in between.

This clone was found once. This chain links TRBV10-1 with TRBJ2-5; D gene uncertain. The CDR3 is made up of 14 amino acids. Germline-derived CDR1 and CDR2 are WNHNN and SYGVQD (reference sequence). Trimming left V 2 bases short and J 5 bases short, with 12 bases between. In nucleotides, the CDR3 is TGCGCCAGCAGTGAGGCCGCCCCATGGGAGACCCAGTACTTC. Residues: CASSEAAPWETQYF.

CDR3 region: CASSLPGDLAKNIQYF. The DNA for the CDR3 is TGTGCCAGCAGCTTGCCGGGGGATCTAGCCAAAAACATTCAGTACTTC. The rearrangement uses TRBV5-4 and TRBJ2-4; possibly TRBD2 for D (6 bases). The CDR3 length is 16 residues. Trimming left V 1 base short and J 0 bases short, with 11 bases between. Per germline, CDR1 SGHNT and CDR2 YYREEE (reference sequence).

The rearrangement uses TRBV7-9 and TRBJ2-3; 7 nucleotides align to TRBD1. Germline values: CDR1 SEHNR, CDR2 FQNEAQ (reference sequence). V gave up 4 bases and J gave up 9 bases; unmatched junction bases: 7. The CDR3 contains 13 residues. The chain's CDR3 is CASSYKGGGTQYF. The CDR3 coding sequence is TGTGCCAGCAGCTATAAAGGGGGCGGGACGCAGTATTTT.

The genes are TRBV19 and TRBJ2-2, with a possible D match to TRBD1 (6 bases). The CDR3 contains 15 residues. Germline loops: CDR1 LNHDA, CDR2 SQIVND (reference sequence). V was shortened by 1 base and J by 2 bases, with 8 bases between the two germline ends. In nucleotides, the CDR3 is TGTGCCAGTAGTATAGGGGGACACAACACCGGGGAGCTGTTTTTT. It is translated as CASSIGGHNTGELFF.

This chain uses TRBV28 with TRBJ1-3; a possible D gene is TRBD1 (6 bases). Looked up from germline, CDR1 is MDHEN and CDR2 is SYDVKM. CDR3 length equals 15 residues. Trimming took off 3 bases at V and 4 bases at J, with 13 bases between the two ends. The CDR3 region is CASSFAGAKGNTIYF. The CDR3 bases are TGTGCCAGCAGTTTTGCAGGGGCAAAAGGAAACACCATATATTTT.

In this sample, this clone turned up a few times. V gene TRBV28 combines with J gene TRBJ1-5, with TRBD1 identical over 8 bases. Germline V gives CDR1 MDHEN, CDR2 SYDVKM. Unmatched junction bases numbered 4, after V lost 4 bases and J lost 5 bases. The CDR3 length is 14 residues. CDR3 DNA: TGTGCCAGCAGTTCGGACAGGGTGGATCAGCCCCAGCATTTT. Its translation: CASSSDRVDQPQHF.

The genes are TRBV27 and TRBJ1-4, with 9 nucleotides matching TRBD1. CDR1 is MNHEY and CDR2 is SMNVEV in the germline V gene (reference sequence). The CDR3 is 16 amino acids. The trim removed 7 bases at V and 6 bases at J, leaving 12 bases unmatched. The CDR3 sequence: CASTSVLRTGDEKLFF. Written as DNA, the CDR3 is TGTGCCAGCACCTCAGTTCTACGGACAGGGGATGAAAAACTGTTTTTT.

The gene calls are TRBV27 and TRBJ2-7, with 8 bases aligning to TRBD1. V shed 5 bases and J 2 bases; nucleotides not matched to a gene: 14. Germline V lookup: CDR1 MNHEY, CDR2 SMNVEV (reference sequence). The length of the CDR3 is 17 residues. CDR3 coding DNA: TGTGCCAGCAGTCTAATAAGACAGGGGTCGAGGGCCTACGAGCAGTACTTC. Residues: CASSLIRQGSRAYEQYF.